The 29 T cell receptor beta chains below all came from one sample that was sequenced in a study of human T cells and chemical hapten exposure (dated by TCRdb to about 2021). Receptor libraries were prepared by RACE. Sequencer: NextSeq 500. TCRdb trimmed the raw reads at Q25, called clones with MiXCR and kept productive beta chains. Under each unique CDR3 protein, matching rows form one entry showing the most common genes and DNA. A total of more than 250,000 distinct CDR3 sequences appear in this sample, roughly 8.9% of them only once. The ten largest clones represent less than 3% of the sample. The time point label here, explained by the study, means: pre-sensitization, week 0. This specimen's treatment or condition label, per the study, means: therapeutic diphenylcyclopropenone sensitization with weekly scalp DPC. The sequenced sample was whole blood, obtained in connection with sensitization to the hapten diphenylcyclopropenone (DPC). The receptors come from a woman between 40 and 50 years old with alopecia areata. Some clones in this sample may be carry-over from other donors' samples.

This clonotype was seen a handful of times. The rearrangement links TRBV25-1 to TRBJ2-3; a possible D gene is TRBD1 (6 bases). This CDR3 has 14 residues. Per germline, CDR1 MGHDK and CDR2 SYGVNS. The germline V and J ends were trimmed by 10 bases and 4 bases, with 18 bases remaining between them. The CDR3 reads CATGPAGVADTQYF. The CDR3 region has the DNA TGTGCCACTGGCCCGGCAGGGGTGGCAGATACGCAGTATTTT.

The chain employs TRBV7-2 and TRBJ2-2, with 9 bases identical to TRBD1. The CDR3 contains 16 residues. V lost 5 bases, J lost 4 bases, and 8 bases stayed unmatched. Germline V gene data show CDR1 as SGHTA and CDR2 as FQGNSA. The CDR3 sequence: CASSPGQGIRTGELFF. CDR3 DNA: TGTGCCAGCAGCCCGGGACAGGGCATTCGCACCGGGGAGCTGTTTTTT.

This clonotype was seen a few times. The rearrangement joins TRBV6-1 to TRBJ2-1, with TRBD2 identical over 11 bases. V shed 5 bases, J shed 3 bases, and the junction held 6 bases outside the gene matches. Germline CDR1 and CDR2: MNHNS and SASEGT. The CDR3 spans 16 residues. The CDR3 bases are TGTGCCAGCAGTCCCGGGACTAGCGGAAACTACAATGAGCAGTTCTTC. It translates to CASSPGTSGNYNEQFF.

The chain couples TRBV20-1 to TRBJ2-7, with D hard to call. The germline CDR1 and CDR2 sequences are DFQATT and SNEGSKA (reference sequence). Trimming removed 0 bases at V and 2 bases at J, with 11 bases between. The CDR3 is 14 amino acids. The CDR3 protein is CSARDTGRTYEQYV. In DNA form, the CDR3 reads TGCAGTGCTAGAGATACGGGCCGAACCTACGAGCAGTACGTC.

This clonotype was counted between two and nine times. J is TRBJ2-2 and V is TRBV7-6, with D possibly being TRBD2 (6 bases). This CDR3 region has 18 residues. Trimming removed 5 bases from V and 2 bases from J, with 21 bases in between. CDR1 is SGHVS and CDR2 is FNYEAQ in the germline V gene. Written as DNA, the CDR3 is TGTGCCAGCAGCGCGGGTCCGTGGAGGGGAGCTAACACCGGGGAGCTGTTTTTT. Encoded protein: CASSAGPWRGANTGELFF.

In this sample, this clonotype turned up a few times. The CDR3 is CASSEGLVNTGELFF. CDR3 sequence (DNA): TGTGCCAGCAGCGAGGGACTGGTGAACACCGGGGAGCTGTTTTTT. The chain employs TRBV9 and TRBJ2-2; perhaps TRBD2 as D (6 bases). V was trimmed by 3 bases and J by 1 base, leaving 10 bases between them. CDR1 is SGDLS and CDR2 is YYNGEE in the germline V gene. The CDR3 spans 15 residues.

Ten or more counts support this clonotype. The chain employs TRBV12-3 or TRBV12-4 and TRBJ2-7, with 8 bases lining up with TRBD1. CDR3 length: 14 residues. V trimming: 8 bases; J trimming: 1 base; junction bases outside the gene matches: 7. In nucleotides, the CDR3 is TGTGCCAGCCGACCGACAGGGGTGTCCTACGAGCAGTACTTC. Encoded protein: CASRPTGVSYEQYF.

This clonotype came up many times. The genes are TRBV13 and TRBJ1-1, with 8 bases aligning to TRBD1. V lost 5 bases, J lost 0 bases, and 11 bases stayed unmatched. The CDR3 spans 17 residues. Per the germline V gene, CDR1 is PRHDT and CDR2 is FYEKMQ (reference sequence). The CDR3 DNA sequence: TGTGCCAGCAGCCCGGGACAGGAAGGAGAAATGAACACTGAAGCTTTCTTT. Amino acids: CASSPGQEGEMNTEAFF.

Ten or more counts support this clonotype. The chain recombines TRBV12-3 or TRBV12-4 with TRBJ2-2; TRBD2 aligns across 10 bases. The CDR3 extends over 14 amino acids. V gave up 7 bases and J gave up 5 bases; unmatched junction bases: 4. CDR3: CASIIAGGTGELFF. For the CDR3, the DNA is TGTGCCAGCATTATAGCGGGAGGTACCGGGGAGCTGTTTTTT.

Ten or more counts support this clonotype. This chain uses TRBV28 with TRBJ2-7; TRBD1 is a possible D gene (6 bases). The CDR3 is made up of 14 amino acids. CDR1 is MDHEN and CDR2 is SYDVKM in the germline V gene. V lost 4 bases and J 2 bases, leaving 12 bases between the germline ends. CDR3 DNA sequence: TGTGCCAGCAGTTCCGGGACACTACCCTACGAGCAGTACTTC. Translation gives CASSSGTLPYEQYF.

This chain links TRBV24-1 with TRBJ2-2; 10 nucleotides line up with TRBD1. V shed 4 bases, J shed 6 bases, and the junction held 7 bases outside the gene matches. The CDR3 runs 16 residues. In germline, CDR1 is KGHDR, CDR2 SFDVKD. The CDR3 protein is CATSDRGQGLPGELFF. In nucleotides, the CDR3 is TGTGCCACCAGTGACAGGGGACAGGGGTTGCCCGGGGAGCTGTTTTTT.

This clonotype was seen only a few times. This rearrangement joins TRBV12-3 or TRBV12-4 to TRBJ2-6; no definite D call. The CDR3 runs to 13 residues. V was trimmed by 7 bases and J by 0 bases, leaving 4 bases between them. CDR3 coding DNA: TGTGCCAGCACCTTCTCTGGGGCCAACGTCCTGACTTTC. As protein: CASTFSGANVLTF.

Only a few counts were recorded for this clonotype. The rearrangement joins TRBV3-1 to TRBJ2-1; D perhaps matches TRBD1 (5 bases). In germline, CDR1 is LGHDT, CDR2 YNNKEL (reference sequence). Between the trimmed V and J ends, which lost 4 bases and 2 bases, there was a span of 9 bases. This CDR3 contains 14 residues. CDR3 protein: CASSRSGPYNEQFF. The CDR3, as DNA: TGTGCCAGCAGCCGATCAGGGCCCTACAATGAGCAGTTCTTC.

This chain uses TRBV11-2 with TRBJ2-3, with a possible D match to TRBD2 (6 bases). V lost 0 bases, J lost 7 bases, and 17 bases lay in between. The CDR3 contains 16 residues. Per the germline V gene, CDR1 is SGHAT and CDR2 is FQNNGV. In nucleotides, the CDR3 is TGTGCCAGCAGCTTAGATTTGGACTTGCGGGGCCATACGCAGTATTTT. It is translated as CASSLDLDLRGHTQYF.

This chain links TRBV9 with TRBJ2-2, with D unclear. The CDR3 runs to 14 residues. Trimming took 0 bases from V and 8 from J, leaving 11 bases between them. The germline V gene has CDR1 SGDLS and CDR2 YYNGEE. CDR3 nucleotide sequence: TGTGCCAGCAGCGTAGATCTCTTATCTGGGGAGCTGTTTTTT. Encoded protein: CASSVDLLSGELFF.

This clonotype was detected only a few times. V gene TRBV3-1 combines with J gene TRBJ2-4, with 7 positions matching TRBD1. Germline lookup yields CDR1 LGHDT and CDR2 YNNKEL (reference sequence). The trim removed 3 bases at V and 5 bases at J, leaving 13 bases unmatched. The CDR3 loop spans 17 amino acids. The CDR3 region has the DNA TGTGCCAGCAGCCACTTACGTGGGACAGTTTGGCAAAACATTCAGTACTTC. This codes for CASSHLRGTVWQNIQYF.

This clonotype was seen a few times. The rearrangement uses TRBV20-1 and TRBJ1-5, with D hard to call. Trimming removed 3 bases from V and 5 bases from J, with 14 bases in between. CDR3 length equals 14 residues. CDR1 is DFQATT, CDR2 SNEGSKA, per germline (reference sequence). The CDR3 DNA sequence: TGCAGTGCTAGTGTCCAATGGAGGGATCAGCCCCAGCATTTT. This sequence encodes CSASVQWRDQPQHF.

The J gene is TRBJ1-1, the V gene TRBV14; D is uncertain. Trimming removed 0 bases at V and 4 bases at J, with 9 bases between. In germline, CDR1 is SGHDN, CDR2 FVKESK. The CDR3 is made up of 14 amino acids. The CDR3 region is CASSQDPGATEAFF. In DNA form, the CDR3 reads TGTGCCAGCAGCCAAGATCCCGGAGCCACTGAAGCTTTCTTT.

The chain carries TRBV7-2 and TRBJ2-5; D remains ambiguous. This CDR3 region has 13 residues. The germline CDR1 and CDR2 sequences are SGHTA and FQGNSA. V was clipped by 4 bases and J by 5 bases, with 11 bases between them. CDR3 nucleotides: TGTGCCAGCAGCTCGAGCGTTAAGGAGACCCAGTACTTC. Translating it yields CASSSSVKETQYF.

The chain links TRBV5-6 to TRBJ2-7, with no clear D. There are 13 residues in the CDR3. Trimming pared 1 base from V and 5 bases from J, leaving 10 bases between. Germline lookup yields CDR1 SGHDT and CDR2 YYEEEE. The CDR3 is CASSLLRADEQYF. In DNA, the CDR3 is TGTGCCAGCAGCTTGCTGCGTGCAGACGAGCAGTACTTC.

This clonotype was detected ten times or more. The chain uses TRBV29-1 and TRBJ2-2, with D unclear. Between the trimmed V and J ends, which lost 4 bases and 1 base, there was a span of 10 bases. Germline CDR1 is SQVTM and CDR2 is ANQGSEA. The CDR3 spans 14 residues. The CDR3 reads CSVVNPMNTGELFF. In DNA form, the CDR3 reads TGCAGCGTTGTCAATCCGATGAACACCGGGGAGCTGTTTTTT.

The sample holds many counts of this clonotype. The V gene is TRBV12-3 or TRBV12-4, the J gene TRBJ1-6; 8 bases agree with TRBD1. This CDR3 spans 13 amino acids. V was pared by 5 bases and J by 9 bases, with 3 bases of the junction left unmatched. The DNA for the CDR3 is TGTGCCAGCAGTCCAGGGGGCGGTTCACCCCTCCACTTT. Its protein is CASSPGGGSPLHF.

This clonotype was seen ten or more times. This chain joins TRBV7-3 and TRBJ2-1; no clear D gene. CDR3 size: 13 residues. From germline, CDR1 is SGHTA and CDR2 FQGTGA. V was clipped by 4 bases and J by 11 bases, with 15 bases between them. The CDR3 sequence is CASSSPPDIKQFF. CDR3 DNA: TGTGCCAGCAGCTCCCCCCCCGACATAAAGCAGTTCTTC.

The genes are TRBV7-2 and TRBJ1-1; D is unclear. From germline, CDR1 is SGHTA and CDR2 FQGNSA. V dropped 7 bases and J dropped 0 bases, with 12 bases sitting between them. The CDR3 is made up of 14 amino acids. In DNA, the CDR3 is TGTGCCAGCAACAAAGGGTCGGTGAACACTGAAGCTTTCTTT. Amino acids: CASNKGSVNTEAFF.

The chain employs TRBV3-1 and TRBJ2-7, with D perhaps TRBD1 (6 bases). CDR3 length: 15 residues. CDR1 and CDR2 from the germline V gene are LGHDT and YNNKEL (reference sequence). Deletions cut 3 bases from V and 7 bases from J, with 19 bases between. The CDR3 bases are TGTGCCAGCAGCCAGGGCCCCACAGGGTCGGGGGAGCAGTACTTC. It translates to CASSQGPTGSGEQYF.

J is TRBJ2-7 and V is TRBV6-2 or TRBV6-3, with TRBD1 matching 8 bases. This CDR3 contains 16 residues. After removal of 6 bases from V and 4 bases from J, the junction contained 14 bases not matched to a gene. Germline CDR1 MNHEY, CDR2 SVGEGT. The CDR3 sequence: CASSQRTGYGIYEQYF. In DNA form, the CDR3 reads TGTGCCAGCAGCCAACGGACAGGGTACGGCATTTACGAGCAGTACTTC.

This clonotype was picked up a small number of times. This chain links TRBV12-3 or TRBV12-4 with TRBJ1-5, with D uncertain. The V and J ends lost 4 bases and 4 bases respectively, with 14 bases between them. The CDR3 consists of 15 residues. The CDR3 region has the DNA TGTGCCAGCAGTTCCCGGAGGCTCCCAAATCAGCCCCAGCATTTT. This translates into CASSSRRLPNQPQHF.

This clonotype was picked up a small number of times. Possible read error: a much larger clone is one base away. The rearrangement links TRBV11-1 to TRBJ1-1; D is uncertain. CDR1 and CDR2 (germline): SGHAT, FQDESV (reference sequence). V lost 6 bases to trimming and J lost 0 bases, with 5 bases between them. The CDR3 extends over 12 amino acids. The CDR3 here is CASRELNTEAFF. DNA of the CDR3: TGTGCCAGCAGAGAACTGAACACTGAAGCTTTCTTT. Full variable domain (remainder filled in from reference TRBV11-1 and TRBJ1-1): EAEVAQSPRYKITEKSQAVAFWCDPISGHATLYWYRQILGQGPELLVQFQDESVVDDSQLPKDRFSAERLKGVDSTLKIQPAELGDSAMYLCASRELNTEAFFGQGTRLTVV.

This clonotype has more than one count but fewer than ten. This chain links TRBV6-2 or TRBV6-3 with TRBJ2-2; TRBD2 agrees at 8 bases. CDR1 MNHEY and CDR2 SVGEGT come from the germline V gene. The CDR3 consists of 14 residues. The V and J ends lost 6 bases and 2 bases, in that order; junction bases with no gene match: 2. This CDR3 reads CASRIAGNTGELFF. The CDR3, as DNA: TGTGCCAGCAGAATAGCGGGAAACACCGGGGAGCTGTTTTTT.